This T cell receptor beta chain was recorded in a study of control samples from healthy donors and cancer patients. This CDR3 comprises 12 residues. Deletions cut 4 bases from V and 2 bases from J, with 4 bases between. CDR1 and CDR2 from the germline V gene are KGHDR and SFDVKD. The sample holds one count of this clone. The table came from immunoSEQ multiplex PCR; TCRdb's copy has only in-frame clones and leaves some out. The sample yields 90,000 to 100,000 clones, 90% seen once. This sequence was found in a woman aged 18-29 years in good health. The V gene is TRBV24-1, the J gene TRBJ1-2, with D hard to call. The sample comprised blood. The CDR3 nucleotides are TGTGCCACCAGTGACATAAACTATGGCTACACCTTC. It codes for CATSDINYGYTF.